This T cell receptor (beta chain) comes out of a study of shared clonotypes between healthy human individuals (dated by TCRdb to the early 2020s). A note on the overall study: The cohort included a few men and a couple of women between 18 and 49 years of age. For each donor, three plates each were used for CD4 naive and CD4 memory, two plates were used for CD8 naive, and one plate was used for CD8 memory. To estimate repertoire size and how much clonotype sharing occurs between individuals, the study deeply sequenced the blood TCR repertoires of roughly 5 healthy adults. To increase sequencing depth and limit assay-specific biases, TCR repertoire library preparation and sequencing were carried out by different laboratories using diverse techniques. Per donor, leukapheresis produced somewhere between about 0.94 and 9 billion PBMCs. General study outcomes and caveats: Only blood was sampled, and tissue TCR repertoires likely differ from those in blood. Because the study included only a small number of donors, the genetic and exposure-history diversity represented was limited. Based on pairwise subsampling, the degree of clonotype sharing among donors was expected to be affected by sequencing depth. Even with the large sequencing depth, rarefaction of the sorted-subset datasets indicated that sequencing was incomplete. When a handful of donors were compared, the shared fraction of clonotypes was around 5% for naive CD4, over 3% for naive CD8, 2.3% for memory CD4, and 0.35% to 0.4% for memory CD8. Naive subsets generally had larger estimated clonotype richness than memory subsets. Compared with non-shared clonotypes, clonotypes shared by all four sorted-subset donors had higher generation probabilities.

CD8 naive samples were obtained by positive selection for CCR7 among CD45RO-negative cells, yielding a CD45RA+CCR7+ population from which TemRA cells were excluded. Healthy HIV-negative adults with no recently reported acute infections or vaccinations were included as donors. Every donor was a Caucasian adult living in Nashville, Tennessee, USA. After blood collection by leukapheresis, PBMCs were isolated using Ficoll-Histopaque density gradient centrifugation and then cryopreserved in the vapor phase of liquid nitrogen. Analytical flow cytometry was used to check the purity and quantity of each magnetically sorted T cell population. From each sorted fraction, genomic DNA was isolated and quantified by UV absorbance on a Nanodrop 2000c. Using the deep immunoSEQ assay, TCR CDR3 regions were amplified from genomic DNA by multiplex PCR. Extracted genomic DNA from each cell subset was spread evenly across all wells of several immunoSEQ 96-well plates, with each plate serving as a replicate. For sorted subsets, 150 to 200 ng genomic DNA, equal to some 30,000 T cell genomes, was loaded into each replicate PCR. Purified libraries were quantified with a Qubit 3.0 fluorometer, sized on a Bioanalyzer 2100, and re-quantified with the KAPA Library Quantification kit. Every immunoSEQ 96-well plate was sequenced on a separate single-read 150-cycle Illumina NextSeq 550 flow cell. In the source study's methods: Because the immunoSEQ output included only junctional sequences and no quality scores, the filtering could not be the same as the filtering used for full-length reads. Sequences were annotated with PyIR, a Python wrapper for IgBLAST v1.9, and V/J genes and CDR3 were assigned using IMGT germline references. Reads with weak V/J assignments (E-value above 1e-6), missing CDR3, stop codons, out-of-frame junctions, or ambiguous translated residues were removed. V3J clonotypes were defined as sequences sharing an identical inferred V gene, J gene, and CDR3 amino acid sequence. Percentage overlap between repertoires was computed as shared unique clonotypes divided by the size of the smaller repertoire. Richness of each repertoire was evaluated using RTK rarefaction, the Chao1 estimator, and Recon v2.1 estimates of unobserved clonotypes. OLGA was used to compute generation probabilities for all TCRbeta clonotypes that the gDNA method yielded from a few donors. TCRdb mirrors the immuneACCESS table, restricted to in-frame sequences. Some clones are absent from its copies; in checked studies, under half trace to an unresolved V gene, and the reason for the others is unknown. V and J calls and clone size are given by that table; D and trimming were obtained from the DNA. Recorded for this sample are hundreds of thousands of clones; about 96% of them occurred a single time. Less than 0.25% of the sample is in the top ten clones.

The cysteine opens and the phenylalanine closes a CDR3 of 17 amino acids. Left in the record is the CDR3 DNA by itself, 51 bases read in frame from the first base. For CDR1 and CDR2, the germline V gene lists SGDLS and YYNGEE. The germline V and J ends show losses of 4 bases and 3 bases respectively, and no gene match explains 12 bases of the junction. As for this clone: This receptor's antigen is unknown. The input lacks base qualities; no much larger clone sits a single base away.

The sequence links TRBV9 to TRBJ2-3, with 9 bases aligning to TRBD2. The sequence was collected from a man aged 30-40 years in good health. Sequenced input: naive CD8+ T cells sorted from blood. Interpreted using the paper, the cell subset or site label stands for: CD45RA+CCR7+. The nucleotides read TGTGCCAGCAGCTCCCCCGGTGCGGGAGGGTTTACAGATACGCAGTATTTT. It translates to CASSSPGAGGFTDTQYF.